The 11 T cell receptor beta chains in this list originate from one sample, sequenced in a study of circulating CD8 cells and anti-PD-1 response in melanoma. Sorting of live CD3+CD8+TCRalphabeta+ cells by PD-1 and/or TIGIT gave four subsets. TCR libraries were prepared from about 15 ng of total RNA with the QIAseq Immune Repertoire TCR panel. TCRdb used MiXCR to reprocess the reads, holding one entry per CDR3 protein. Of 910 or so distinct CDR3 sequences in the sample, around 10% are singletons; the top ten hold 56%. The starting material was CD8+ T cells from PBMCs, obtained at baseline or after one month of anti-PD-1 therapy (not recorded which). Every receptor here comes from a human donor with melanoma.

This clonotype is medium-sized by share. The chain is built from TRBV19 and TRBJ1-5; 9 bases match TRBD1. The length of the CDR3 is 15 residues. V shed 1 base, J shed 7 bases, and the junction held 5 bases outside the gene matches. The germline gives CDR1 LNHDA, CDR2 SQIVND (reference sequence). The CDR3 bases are TGTGCCAGTAGTATAGGGACAGGGGTTGGGCAGCCCCAGCATTTT. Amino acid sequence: CASSIGTGVGQPQHF.

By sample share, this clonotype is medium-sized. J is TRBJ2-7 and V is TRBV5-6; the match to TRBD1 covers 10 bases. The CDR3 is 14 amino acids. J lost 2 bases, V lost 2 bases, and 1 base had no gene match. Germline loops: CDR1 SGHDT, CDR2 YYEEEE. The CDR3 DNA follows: TGTGCCAGCAGCTTCGGGACAGGGGCCTACGAGCAGTACTTC. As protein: CASSFGTGAYEQYF.

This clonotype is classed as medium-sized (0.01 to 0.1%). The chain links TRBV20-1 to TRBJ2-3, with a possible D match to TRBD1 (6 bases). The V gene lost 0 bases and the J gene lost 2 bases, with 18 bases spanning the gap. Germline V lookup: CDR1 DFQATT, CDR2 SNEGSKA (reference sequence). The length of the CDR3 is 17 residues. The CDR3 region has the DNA TGCAGTGCTAGAGAAGGTTGGGGGACAATATTCACAGATACGCAGTATTTT. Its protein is CSAREGWGTIFTDTQYF.

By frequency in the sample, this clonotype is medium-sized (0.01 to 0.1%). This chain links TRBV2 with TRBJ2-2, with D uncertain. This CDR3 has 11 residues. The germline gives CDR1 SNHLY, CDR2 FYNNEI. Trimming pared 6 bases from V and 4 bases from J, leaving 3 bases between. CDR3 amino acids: CASRFTGELFF. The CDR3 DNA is TGTGCCAGCAGGTTCACCGGGGAGCTGTTTTTT. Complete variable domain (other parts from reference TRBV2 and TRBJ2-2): EPEVTQTPSHQVTQMGQEVILRCVPISNHLYFYWYRQILGQKVEFLVSFYNNEISEKSEIFDDQFSVERPDGSNFTLKIRSTKLEDSAMYFCASRFTGELFFGEGSRLTVL.

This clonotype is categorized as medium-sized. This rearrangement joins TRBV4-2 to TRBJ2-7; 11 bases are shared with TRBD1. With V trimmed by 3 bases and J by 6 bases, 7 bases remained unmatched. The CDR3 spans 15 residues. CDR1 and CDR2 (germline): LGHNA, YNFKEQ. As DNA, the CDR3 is TGTGCCAGCAGCCACCGAAGGACAGGGGGCGGCGAGCAGTACTTC. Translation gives CASSHRRTGGGEQYF.

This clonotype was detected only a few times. The CDR3 DNA sequence: TGTGCCAGCAGCTCCCGCGGGGGGGCGAGAGAGACCCAGTACTTC. Translation: CASSSRGGARETQYF. This chain links TRBV7-3 with TRBJ2-5, with TRBD2 identical over 9 bases. CDR1 is SGHTA, CDR2 FQGTGA, per germline. The CDR3 length is 15 residues. V gave up 4 bases and J gave up 4 bases; unmatched junction bases: 7.

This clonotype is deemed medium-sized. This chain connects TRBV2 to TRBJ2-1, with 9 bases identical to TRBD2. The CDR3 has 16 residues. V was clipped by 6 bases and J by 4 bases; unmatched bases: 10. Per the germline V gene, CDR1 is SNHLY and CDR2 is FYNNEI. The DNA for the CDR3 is TGTGCCAGCAGCCTGACCTATAGCGGGGGATACAATGAGCAGTTCTTC. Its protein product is CASSLTYSGGYNEQFF.

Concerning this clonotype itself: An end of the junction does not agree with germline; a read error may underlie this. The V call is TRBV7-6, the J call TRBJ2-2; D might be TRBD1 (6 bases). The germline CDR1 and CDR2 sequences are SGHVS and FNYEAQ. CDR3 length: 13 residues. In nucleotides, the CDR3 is TGTGCCGGCAGCAAACAGGGCAGGGGGGAGCTGTTTTTT. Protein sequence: CAGSKQGRGELFF. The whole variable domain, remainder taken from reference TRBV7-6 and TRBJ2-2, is GAGVSQSPRYKVTKRGQDVALRCDPISGHVSLYWYRQALGQGPEFLTYFNYEAQQDKSGLPNDRFSAERPEGSISTLTIQRTEQRDSAMYRCAGSKQGRGELFFGEGSRLTVL.

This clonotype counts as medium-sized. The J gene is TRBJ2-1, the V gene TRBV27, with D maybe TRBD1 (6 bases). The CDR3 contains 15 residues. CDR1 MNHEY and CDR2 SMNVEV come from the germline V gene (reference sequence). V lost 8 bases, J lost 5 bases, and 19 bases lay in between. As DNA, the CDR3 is TGTGCCAGCCAGGACAGCCAAATTCCTCACAATGAGCAGTTCTTC. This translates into CASQDSQIPHNEQFF.

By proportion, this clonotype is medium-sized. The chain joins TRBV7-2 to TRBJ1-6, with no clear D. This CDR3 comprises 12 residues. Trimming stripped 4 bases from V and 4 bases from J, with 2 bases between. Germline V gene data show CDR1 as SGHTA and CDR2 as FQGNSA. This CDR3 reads CASSSYNSPLHF. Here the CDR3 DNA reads TGTGCCAGCAGCTCTTATAATTCACCCCTCCACTTT.

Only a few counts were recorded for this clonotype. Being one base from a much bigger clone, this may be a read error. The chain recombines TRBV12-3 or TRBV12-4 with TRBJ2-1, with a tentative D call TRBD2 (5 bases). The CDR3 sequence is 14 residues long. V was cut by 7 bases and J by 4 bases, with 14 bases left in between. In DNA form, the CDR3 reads TGTGCCAGCATATTTGGGAGCGGATACAATGAGCAGTTCTTC. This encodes CASIFGSGYNEQFF.